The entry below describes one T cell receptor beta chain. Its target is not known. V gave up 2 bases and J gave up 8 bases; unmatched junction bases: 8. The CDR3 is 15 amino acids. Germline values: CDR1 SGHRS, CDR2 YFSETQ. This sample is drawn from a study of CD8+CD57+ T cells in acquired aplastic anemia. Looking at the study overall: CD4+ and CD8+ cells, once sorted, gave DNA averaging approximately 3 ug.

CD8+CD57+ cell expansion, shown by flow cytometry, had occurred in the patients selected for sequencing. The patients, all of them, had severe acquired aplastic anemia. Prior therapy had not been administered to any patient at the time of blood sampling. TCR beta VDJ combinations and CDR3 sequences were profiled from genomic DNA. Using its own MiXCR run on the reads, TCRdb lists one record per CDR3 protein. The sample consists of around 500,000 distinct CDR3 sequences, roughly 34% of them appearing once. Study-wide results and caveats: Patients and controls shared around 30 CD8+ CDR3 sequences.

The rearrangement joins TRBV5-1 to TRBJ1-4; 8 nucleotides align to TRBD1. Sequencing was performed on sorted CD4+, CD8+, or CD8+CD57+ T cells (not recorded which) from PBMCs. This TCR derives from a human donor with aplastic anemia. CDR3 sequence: CASSFQTGANEKLFF. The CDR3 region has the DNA TGCGCCAGCAGCTTCCAGACAGGGGCGAACGAAAAACTGTTTTTT.